What follows are 22 T cell receptor beta chains derived from one specimen sequenced in a study of blood T cell repertoires in COVID-19. Profiling relied on immunoSEQ multiplex PCR, and the TCRdb table lists in-frame clones only, not all of them. The sample contains about 52,000 clones, 80% to 95% of which appear only once. Sequenced input: peripheral blood. These receptors came from a human donor in a cohort sampled during active COVID-19.

V is TRBV10-3 and J is TRBJ2-7, with D possibly TRBD1 on 7 matching bases. V lost 8 bases, J lost 2 bases, and 10 bases lay in between. The CDR3 sequence is 12 residues long. The germline gives CDR1 ENHRY, CDR2 SYGVKD. CDR3 nucleotides: TGTGCCATCCGGGGGACAGCCTACGAGCAGTACTTC. Translation: CAIRGTAYEQYF.

This rearrangement joins TRBV15 to TRBJ1-3, with 7 bases fitting TRBD1. With V trimmed by 0 bases and J by 0 bases, 2 bases remained unmatched. Germline V gene data show CDR1 as LNHNV and CDR2 as YYDKDF (reference sequence). The CDR3 length is 16 residues. The CDR3, as DNA: TGTGCCACCAGCAGAGAAGGGACAGCCTCTGGAAACACCATATATTTT. Its translation is CATSREGTASGNTIYF.

The rearrangement links TRBV7-3 to TRBJ2-1; weak D call: TRBD2 (6 bases). Trimming removed 7 bases at V and 3 bases at J, with 13 bases between. CDR1 is SGHTA, CDR2 FQGTGA, per germline. This CDR3 spans 14 amino acids. CDR3 DNA: TGTGCCAGCACCATTAATAGCGGCTACAATGAGCAGTTCTTC. Amino acid sequence: CASTINSGYNEQFF.

In regard to this clone: One junction end disagrees with the germline gene, perhaps due to a read error. The chain uses TRBV29-1 and TRBJ1-1; D is undetermined. CDR1 and CDR2 (germline): SQVTM, ANQGSEA. The CDR3 consists of 11 residues. The CDR3 DNA sequence: TGCAGCGTAGAAGGAGGAACTGAAGCTTTCTTT. Protein sequence: CSVEGGTEAFF.

The chain recombines TRBV15 with TRBJ2-3; D gene unclear. The germline V gene has CDR1 LNHNV and CDR2 YYDKDF (reference sequence). Trimming removed 0 bases at V and 6 bases at J, with 7 bases between. The length of the CDR3 is 13 residues. Here the CDR3 DNA reads TGTGCCACCAGCAGAGATACGCGGGATACGCAGTATTTT. Protein sequence: CATSRDTRDTQYF.

V usage is TRBV6-5 and J usage is TRBJ1-2; no firm D call. CDR3 length equals 14 residues. Trimming took 7 bases from V and 4 from J, leaving 16 bases between them. Looked up from germline, CDR1 is MNHEY and CDR2 is SVGAGI. DNA for the CDR3: TGTGCCAGCACTAACCGGCGAGACTCCTATGGCTACACCTTC. Translating gives CASTNRRDSYGYTF.

The chain has TRBV11-2 and TRBJ2-7; TRBD1 aligns across 7 bases. Germline CDR1 reads SGHAT; CDR2 reads FQNNGV. V dropped 2 bases and J dropped 2; count of bases not matched to a gene: 9. The CDR3 spans 16 residues. The CDR3 loop is CASSLRAFDRAYEQYF. CDR3 DNA: TGTGCCAGCAGCTTACGGGCCTTTGACAGGGCCTACGAGCAGTACTTC. The full variable domain, rest sourced from reference TRBV11-2 and TRBJ2-7, is EAGVAQSPRYKIIEKRQSVAFWCNPISGHATLYWYQQILGQGPKLLIQFQNNGVVDDSQLPKDRFSAERLKGVDSTLKIQPAKLEDSAVYLCASSLRAFDRAYEQYFGPGTRLTVT.

The chain has TRBV11-2 and TRBJ2-5; D might be TRBD2 (7 bases). CDR1 and CDR2 (germline): SGHAT, FQNNGV. This CDR3 spans 14 amino acids. V was trimmed by 5 bases and J by 5 bases, leaving 15 bases between them. The CDR3 DNA follows: TGTGCCAGCAGCCGGGGGGCGATTTCGGAGACCCAGTACTTC. Protein sequence: CASSRGAISETQYF.

The V gene is TRBV7-8, the J gene TRBJ2-2, with a tentative D call TRBD2 (5 bases). The CDR3 has 15 residues. Per the germline V gene, CDR1 is SGHVS and CDR2 is FQNEAQ. Trimming took 6 bases from V and 3 from J, leaving 14 bases between them. CDR3 amino acids: CASRTAGLDTGELFF. The CDR3 DNA reads as TGTGCCAGCAGGACCGCGGGTTTAGACACCGGGGAGCTGTTTTTT.

The chain has TRBV29-1 and TRBJ1-2; D not certain. This CDR3 has 13 residues. In germline, CDR1 is SQVTM, CDR2 ANQGSEA. Trimming removed 7 bases at V and 0 bases at J, with 12 bases between. CDR3: CSGAGSSNYGYTF. Written as DNA, the CDR3 is TGCAGCGGGGCCGGATCCTCTAACTATGGCTACACCTTC. The full variable domain, completed using reference TRBV29-1 and TRBJ1-2, is SAVISQKPSRDICQRGTSLTIQCQVDSQVTMMFWYRQQPGQSLTLIATANQGSEATYESGFVIDKFPISRPNLTFSTLTVSNMSPEDSSIYLCSGAGSSNYGYTFGSGTRLTVV.

This clone was observed once. The chain carries TRBV3-1 (or the pseudogene TRBV3-2) and TRBJ1-1; no definite D call. V lost 0 bases to trimming and J lost 6 bases, with 11 bases between them. This CDR3 comprises 14 residues. CDR1 is LGHDT and CDR2 is YNNKEL in the germline V gene (reference sequence). CDR3 residues: CASSQDGRVPEAFF. In nucleotides, the CDR3 is TGTGCCAGCAGCCAAGATGGGAGGGTACCTGAAGCTTTCTTT.

The rearrangement links TRBV7-9 to TRBJ2-1, with a tentative D call TRBD2 (6 bases). V gave up 8 bases and J gave up 0 bases, with 14 bases separating them. The CDR3 loop spans 15 amino acids. The germline V gene has CDR1 SEHNR and CDR2 FQNEAQ (reference sequence). DNA of the CDR3: TGTGCCAGCGCCGCCGGGACTGGCTCCTACAATGAGCAGTTCTTC. It is translated as CASAAGTGSYNEQFF.

This clone was counted a single time. V usage is TRBV5-5 and J usage is TRBJ2-2; TRBD2 might be the D (5 bases). The CDR3 covers 14 residues. Germline CDR1 and CDR2: SGHKS and YYEKEE (reference sequence). Trimming took off 2 bases at V and 4 bases at J, with 9 bases between the two ends. In nucleotides, the CDR3 is TGTGCCAGCAGCTTAGAGGGCACCACCGGGGAGCTGTTTTTT. Amino acids: CASSLEGTTGELFF.

This chain uses TRBV6-6 with TRBJ1-4, with TRBD1 identical over 7 bases. The germline V gene encodes CDR1 MNHNY and CDR2 SVGAGI (reference sequence). There are 14 residues in the CDR3. Losses at the gene ends were 6 bases for V and 8 bases for J; bases not matched to a gene: 9. For the CDR3, the DNA is TGTGCCAGCAGGCCCCGACAGGGTGGAGAAAAACTGTTTTTT. Translation gives CASRPRQGGEKLFF.

The chain couples TRBV3-1 (or the pseudogene TRBV3-2) to TRBJ2-3; D might be TRBD1 (5 bases). With 0 bases removed from V and 4 bases from J, the gap between germline ends came to 20 bases. This CDR3 is built from 18 residues. Looked up from germline, CDR1 is LGHDT and CDR2 is YNNKEL (reference sequence). The CDR3 nucleotides read TGTGCCAGCAGCCAAGATTTTCTTGTAACCCCAGGGTCAGATACGCAGTATTTT. Its protein is CASSQDFLVTPGSDTQYF.

This chain connects TRBV11-2 to TRBJ2-2; TRBD1 matches at 9 bases. The CDR3 has 15 amino acids. The V and J ends lost 3 bases and 5 bases, in that order; junction bases with no gene match: 4. The V gene's germline CDR1 is SGHAT and CDR2 FQNNGV. The CDR3 sequence is CASSLDRGGTGELFF. The CDR3 DNA follows: TGTGCCAGCAGCTTGGACAGGGGTGGGACCGGGGAGCTGTTTTTT.

This clone was seen just once. The chain joins TRBV15 to TRBJ2-3; 8 nucleotides agree with TRBD1. The CDR3 is 15 residues long. V was pared by 4 bases and J by 0 bases, with 3 bases of the junction left unmatched. From germline, CDR1 is LNHNV and CDR2 YYDKDF (reference sequence). The CDR3 DNA sequence: TGTGCCACCAGCACAGACAGGGGAAGCACAGATACGCAGTATTTT. Encoded protein: CATSTDRGSTDTQYF.

The rearrangement uses TRBV9 and TRBJ2-1; 11 bases agree with TRBD2. With V trimmed by 0 bases and J by 9 bases, 5 bases remained unmatched. CDR3 length equals 15 residues. Germline CDR1 is SGDLS and CDR2 is YYNGEE. CDR3 nucleotides: TGTGCCAGCAGCGTAGGACTAGCGGGAATGGGTGAGCAGTTCTTC. Encoded protein: CASSVGLAGMGEQFF.

The V gene is TRBV30, the J gene TRBJ1-5; D unresolved. The CDR3 has 13 residues. V dropped 5 bases and J dropped 6 bases, with 14 bases sitting between them. In germline, CDR1 is GTSNPN, CDR2 SVGIG (reference sequence). The CDR3 spells CAWHVGGTQPQHF. CDR3 in DNA: TGTGCCTGGCACGTCGGAGGTACTCAGCCCCAGCATTTT.

The V call is TRBV2, the J call TRBJ1-2; 10 bases line up with TRBD1. Germline lookup yields CDR1 SNHLY and CDR2 FYNNEI. The CDR3 totals 14 residues. V lost 4 bases to trimming and J lost 5 bases; unmatched junction nucleotides: 4. The CDR3 reads CASSGDRGSYGYTF. The CDR3 nucleotides read TGTGCCAGCAGTGGGGACAGGGGATCATATGGCTACACCTTC.

The chain joins TRBV5-1 to TRBJ2-3; TRBD2 is a possible D gene (6 bases). The CDR3 is 14 amino acids. V was pared by 4 bases and J by 3 bases, with 12 bases between. In germline, CDR1 is SGHRS, CDR2 YFSETQ. For the CDR3, the DNA is TGCGCCAGCAGCCACGGGACTCCAACAGATACGCAGTATTTT. Amino acids: CASSHGTPTDTQYF.

The chain uses TRBV18 and TRBJ2-5; 8 nucleotides line up with TRBD2. This CDR3 has 16 amino acids. The V and J ends lost 3 bases and 1 base, in that order; junction bases with no gene match: 7. Germline lookup yields CDR1 KGHSH and CDR2 LQKENI. The CDR3 nucleotides read TGTGCCAGCTCACCTCTAGCGGGCTCTTTCCAAGAGACCCAGTACTTC. Translating it yields CASSPLAGSFQETQYF.